This record covers a single T cell receptor beta chain. Its antigen remains unknown. The entry originates in a study of cytomegalovirus exposure and HLA in healthy donors. General study findings and limits: Some TCR beta chains (over 150 of them) were listed as cytomegalovirus-associated.

In germline, CDR1 is SGHRS, CDR2 YFSETQ. Trimming removed 0 bases at V and 8 bases at J, with 14 bases between. The CDR3 has 14 residues. Only in-frame clones appear in the TCRdb table, and some are missing; sequencing was by immunoSEQ multiplex PCR. The profile covers 55,000 to 75,000 clones, with approximately 94% appearing a single time and 4% to 5.5% taken by the ten largest. The sample consisted of PBMCs. This receptor was identified in a young man in good health and CMV-seropositive. The V and J genes are TRBV5-1 and TRBJ1-2, with D possibly matching TRBD1 (5 bases). The CDR3 spells CASSLAGGFEGYTF. The CDR3, as DNA: TGCGCCAGCAGCTTGGCCGGGGGTTTCGAAGGCTACACCTTC. Full variable domain (outside the CDR3, taken from reference TRBV5-1 and TRBJ1-2): KAGVTQTPRYLIKTRGQQVTLSCSPISGHRSVSWYQQTPGQGLQFLFEYFSETQRNKGNFPGRFSGRQFSNSRSEMNVSTLELGDSALYLCASSLAGGFEGYTFGSGTRLTVV.